This T cell receptor (beta chain) was identified during a study of blood T cells in healthy people across ages (dated by TCRdb to 2015 to 2017). With regard to the full study: In model experiments, roughly one uniquely barcoded TCR beta cDNA molecule per two T cells was captured by template switching. For two donors (one aged 18 to 30 and one aged 80 or older), the study analyzed two additional independent replicas of 1 million unique cDNA reads from the same blood draw. Age-related changes in TCR beta repertoire diversity were measured in the study by deep sequencing normalized with unique cDNA molecular identifiers. Donors were grouped into four age groups: young (average roughly 15 years), middle-aged (39), aged (around 66) and long-lived (approximately 78). The full study reports these points: Estimates of total diversity based on one million sequenced T cells were considered lower bounds and underestimates. Compared with the aged group, more naive CD4+ T cells, fewer expanded clones and increased TCR diversity were shown by the long-lived group, suggesting age selection. Observed TCR beta diversity per million T cells fell roughly linearly with age, and a significant reduction was already apparent by age roughly 40. The percentage of naive T cells measured by flow cytometry correlated strongly with observed TCR beta diversity. Because donor CMV infection status was unknown, age-related changes in expanded clonotypes were potentially confounded. Since profiling was done on bulk unsorted PBMCs, naive and antigen-experienced compartments could not be conclusively compared.

On this clonotype: Its antigen is still unknown. Per-nucleotide qualities are absent, and no much larger clonotype sits a single base away.

The library was produced with 5' RACE. Sequenced using an Illumina HiSeq 2500. A second PCR of about 6 to 11 cycles was run with a J-beta primer mix and a sample-barcoded 5' primer. Each TCR beta cDNA molecule received a unique molecular identifier from a template-switch 5' adaptor carrying 12 random nucleotides. Each sample yielded at least 3 million CDR3-containing paired-end reads. All of the RNA was converted into first-strand cDNA using the Mint cDNA synthesis kit, with a TRBC-specific oligonucleotide serving as the primer. Following uracil-DNA glycosylase treatment, all cDNA underwent a first 18-cycle PCR with the universal primers M1SS and BC2_uni_R. The published analysis was carried out like this. For normalization, 1 million high-quality reads, each with a distinct molecular identifier, were randomly selected from each sample. Reads with shared molecular identifiers were discarded instead of being binned into consensus sequences. MiTCR, run with a Q25 quality threshold and the strictest error-elimination algorithm, handled CDR3 identification, clonotype clustering and error correction. A nonparametric unseen species model using Euler transformation provided a lower-bound estimate of total TCR beta diversity. Starting from the raw public reads, TCRdb applied fastp trimming at Q25, assembled clones with MiXCR and retained in-frame beta chains. When rows share a CDR3 protein, they turn into one entry using the most common DNA and genes. TCRdb, rather than the study authors, made the V and J calls. This sample has about 760,000 distinct CDR3 sequences in its table, and 20% to 25% of those were observed once. Just under 9.5% of the sample is taken by the ten largest.

Donors were around 37 systemically healthy Caucasian individuals from Russia aged roughly 6 to 90 years. Each donor gave around 9.5 milliliters of peripheral blood, collected into EDTA-treated Vacutainer tubes. Ficoll-Paque density-gradient centrifugation was used to isolate PBMCs, with at least 6 million per sample. Trizol reagent was used to extract total RNA from PBMCs, with at least 5.5 micrograms per sample. For every donor, flow cytometry on a PBMC aliquot measured the percentage of naive CD45RAhigh/CD27high T cells. A further study also used this sample, focusing on T cells of mothers and their children. As that second paper reports: The donors were nine systemically healthy Caucasian individuals, made up of three mothers and their six children. cDNA synthesis consumed the entire amount of extracted RNA, loaded at approximately 1.6 ug RNA in each 15 ul reaction. In the second PCR, the M1S primer introduced both the sample barcodes and 2-4 random nucleotides. Over 8.5 million TCR beta CDR3 reads were obtained for each mother, and 2.5 million to 3 million reads were obtained for each child. In both related and unrelated pairs, thymic selection shapes the output of TCR recombination in a similar way, with inherited differences having only a minor effect. Normalized repertoire overlap was always slightly but never significantly higher in related than unrelated mother-child pairs. No persistent microchimeric T cell clones were found, with a detection sensitivity of approximately 110 clones per million clonotypes. In the study, deep NGS was used to compare the TCR beta repertoires of mothers and children, and features distinguishing related mother-child pairs from unrelated individuals were sought. On average, the children were roughly 10 +/- 4 years old, while the mothers were roughly 36 +/- 4 years old. After adapter ligation was performed with NEBNext reagents, the libraries were sequenced on an Illumina HiSeq 2000 with 100+100 nt paired-end reads. Mother and child libraries were prepared a month apart and sequenced in separate runs to prevent cross-contamination. Each donor had between about 450,000 and 2,300,000 distinct TCR beta clonotypes identified. Naive TCR beta clonotypes were estimated from low-frequency clonotypes matched to each donor's FACS-determined naive share, without sorting.

The TCR was taken from a boy aged 5-17 years in good health. The sequenced material came from blood.

The CDR3 reads CASSSSGPYNEQFF. The bases are TGTGCCAGCAGCTCTAGCGGACCCTACAATGAGCAGTTCTTC. The V and J genes are TRBV7-3 and TRBJ2-1; TRBD2 fits 7 bases in the junction. V loses 4 bases at its end and J loses 2 bases; junction bases beyond the gene matches: 2. Sequences SGHTA (CDR1) and FQGTGA (CDR2) are obtained from the germline V gene. The CDR3, from cysteine to phenylalanine, totals 14 residues. Only the CDR3 portion is preserved as DNA: 42 bases, with reading frame beginning at the first base.